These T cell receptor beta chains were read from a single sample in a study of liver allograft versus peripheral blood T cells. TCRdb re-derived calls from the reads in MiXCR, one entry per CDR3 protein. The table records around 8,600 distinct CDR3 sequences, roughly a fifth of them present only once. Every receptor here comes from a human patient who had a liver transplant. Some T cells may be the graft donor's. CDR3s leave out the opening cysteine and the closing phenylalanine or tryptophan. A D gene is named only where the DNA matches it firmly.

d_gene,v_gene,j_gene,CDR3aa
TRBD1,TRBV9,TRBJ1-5,ASATGVSNQPQH
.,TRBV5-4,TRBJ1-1,ASSLDGLWETEAF
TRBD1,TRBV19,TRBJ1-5,ASSTRDREGYQPQH
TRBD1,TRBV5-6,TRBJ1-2,AISPGTAYGYT
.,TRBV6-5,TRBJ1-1,ASTRGGRTEAF
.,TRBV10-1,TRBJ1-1,ASSGLARLNTEAF
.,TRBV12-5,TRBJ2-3,ASGLVQDITDTQY
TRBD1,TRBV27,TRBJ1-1,ASSIDREGTEAF
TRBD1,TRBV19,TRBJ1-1,ASRSFLRDSEAF
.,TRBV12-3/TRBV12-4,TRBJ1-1,ASSGATEAF
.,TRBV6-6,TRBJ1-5,ASSYREVDQPQH
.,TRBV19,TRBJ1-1,ASSRRSTEAF
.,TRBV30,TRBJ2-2,AWGPATGELF
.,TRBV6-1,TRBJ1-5,ASSGRRGIIQPQH
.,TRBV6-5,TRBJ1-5,ASSYSIDQPQH
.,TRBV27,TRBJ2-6,ASRGGRASSGANVLT
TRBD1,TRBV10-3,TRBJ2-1,AISESDRSSYNEQF